A selection of T cell receptor beta chains follows, all from one sample in a study of molecular identifiers for immune sequencing clone quantification. TCRdb passed the PCR reads through MiXCR, listing each CDR3 protein once. This sample has approximately 680,000 distinct CDR3 sequences, with 25% found just once. Sequenced sample: naive CD8+ T cells from blood, with Jurkat cell RNA spiked in. The receptors shown here come from a human donor in good health. Some libraries in this study had Jurkat cell RNA spiked in. The CDR3 runs from the conserved cysteine through the conserved F or W. The D gene is left open where the match is weak. Clone size is given for some rows only: seen once, a few or many times, or a class if the clone is expanded.

J gene: TRBJ1-2; V gene: TRBV13; D gene: TRBD1; clone size: few; CDR3 protein: CASSTGQPGPYGYTF; CDR3 DNA: TGTGCCAGCAGCACGGGACAGCCAGGCCCTTATGGCTACACCTTC
J gene: TRBJ1-2; V gene: TRBV7-9; D gene: NA; clone size: NA; CDR3 protein: CASSSEGGQPPYGYTF; CDR3 DNA: TGTGCCAGCAGCTCAGAGGGGGGCCAACCGCCTTATGGCTACACCTTC
J gene: TRBJ2-7; V gene: TRBV6-5; D gene: NA; clone size: few; CDR3 protein: CASPVVAGVEKLPASREQYF; CDR3 DNA: TGTGCCAGCCCGGTTGTGGCCGGGGTCGAGAAACTCCCCGCTTCGAGGGAGCAGTACTTC
J gene: TRBJ2-7; V gene: TRBV6-6; D gene: NA; clone size: many; CDR3 protein: CASRKDRPYEQYF; CDR3 DNA: TGTGCCAGCAGGAAGGACCGGCCCTACGAGCAGTACTTC
J gene: TRBJ2-1; V gene: TRBV9; D gene: TRBD2; clone size: NA; CDR3 protein: CASSGGLSNEQFF; CDR3 DNA: TGTGCCAGCAGCGGGGGACTATCGAATGAGCAGTTCTTC
J gene: TRBJ2-3; V gene: TRBV10-3; D gene: NA; clone size: many; CDR3 protein: CAISGKEAEHTDTQYF; CDR3 DNA: TGTGCCATCAGTGGCAAAGAAGCGGAACACACAGATACGCAGTATTTT
J gene: TRBJ2-3; V gene: TRBV29-1; D gene: NA; clone size: many; CDR3 protein: CSVGLAPDTQYF; CDR3 DNA: TGCAGCGTTGGCTTGGCCCCAGATACGCAGTATTTT
J gene: TRBJ2-7; V gene: TRBV27; D gene: TRBD1; clone size: NA; CDR3 protein: CASSLLGGQGSYEQYF; CDR3 DNA: TGTGCCAGCAGTTTATTGGGAGGACAGGGATCCTACGAGCAGTACTTC
J gene: TRBJ1-6; V gene: TRBV5-4; D gene: NA; clone size: NA; CDR3 protein: CASRDSNSPLHF; CDR3 DNA: TGTGCCAGTAGGGACTCTAATTCACCCCTCCACTTT
J gene: TRBJ1-4; V gene: TRBV7-9; D gene: NA; clone size: many; CDR3 protein: CASSLGESRIF; CDR3 DNA: TGTGCCAGCAGCCTTGGGGAGAGCAGGATTTTT
J gene: TRBJ2-2; V gene: TRBV24-1; D gene: NA; clone size: NA; CDR3 protein: CATGDLEQNTGELFF; CDR3 DNA: TGTGCCACCGGTGATTTAGAGCAGAACACCGGGGAGCTGTTTTTT
J gene: TRBJ1-6; V gene: TRBV2; D gene: TRBD1; clone size: many; CDR3 protein: CASSAASWEGQYYNSPLHF; CDR3 DNA: TGTGCCAGCAGTGCAGCCAGTTGGGAGGGACAGTACTATAATTCACCCCTCCACTTT
J gene: TRBJ2-7; V gene: TRBV29-1; D gene: NA; clone size: many; CDR3 protein: CSVGPTAYEQYF; CDR3 DNA: TGCAGCGTTGGACCGACTGCCTACGAGCAGTACTTC
J gene: TRBJ2-1; V gene: TRBV7-8; D gene: TRBD2; clone size: many; CDR3 protein: CASSLLAGDRYNEQFF; CDR3 DNA: TGTGCCAGCAGCTTACTAGCGGGGGACCGCTACAATGAGCAGTTCTTC
J gene: TRBJ2-1; V gene: TRBV7-9; D gene: NA; clone size: NA; CDR3 protein: CASSLGGGRSNNEQFF; CDR3 DNA: TGTGCCAGCAGCTTAGGAGGAGGTCGTAGCAACAATGAGCAGTTCTTC
J gene: TRBJ1-5; V gene: TRBV28; D gene: NA; clone size: many; CDR3 protein: CASSFLQGGTGQPQHF; CDR3 DNA: TGTGCCAGCAGTTTCTTACAGGGAGGGACCGGTCAGCCCCAGCATTTT
J gene: TRBJ2-5; V gene: TRBV30; D gene: NA; clone size: many; CDR3 protein: CAWSVLANQETQYF; CDR3 DNA: TGTGCCTGGAGTGTTCTCGCGAACCAAGAGACCCAGTACTTC
J gene: TRBJ2-7; V gene: TRBV27; D gene: TRBD2; clone size: few; CDR3 protein: CASGPGRDPLVEQYF; CDR3 DNA: TGTGCCAGCGGGCCTGGGAGGGACCCCTTGGTCGAGCAGTACTTC
J gene: TRBJ2-5; V gene: TRBV11-2; D gene: NA; clone size: few; CDR3 protein: CASDFRETQYF; CDR3 DNA: TGTGCCAGCGATTTCCGGGAGACCCAGTACTTC
J gene: TRBJ1-2; V gene: TRBV20-1; D gene: TRBD1; clone size: NA; CDR3 protein: CSARGQGVDYGYTF; CDR3 DNA: TGCAGTGCTAGAGGACAGGGGGTTGACTATGGCTACACCTTC
J gene: TRBJ2-7; V gene: TRBV5-6; D gene: NA; clone size: many; CDR3 protein: CASSLRAPYEQYF; CDR3 DNA: TGTGCCAGCAGCTTGAGAGCCCCCTACGAGCAGTACTTC
J gene: TRBJ2-3; V gene: TRBV7-2; D gene: NA; clone size: many; CDR3 protein: CASSLIHTDTQYF; CDR3 DNA: TGTGCCAGCAGCTTAATACACACAGATACGCAGTATTTT
J gene: TRBJ2-7; V gene: TRBV7-2; D gene: TRBD1; clone size: NA; CDR3 protein: CASGPDYAISRDRAAYEQYF; CDR3 DNA: TGTGCCAGCGGCCCCGACTATGCAATTTCCCGGGACAGGGCGGCGTACGAGCAGTACTTC
J gene: TRBJ2-1; V gene: TRBV6-2/TRBV6-3; D gene: NA; clone size: few; CDR3 protein: CASSLQTTLGDEQFF; CDR3 DNA: TGTGCCAGCAGTTTACAGACTACCCTGGGGGATGAGCAGTTCTTC
J gene: TRBJ2-7; V gene: TRBV25-1; D gene: NA; clone size: NA; CDR3 protein: CASSEGPKGEQYF; CDR3 DNA: TGTGCCAGCAGTGAGGGGCCGAAGGGGGAGCAGTACTTC
J gene: TRBJ2-5; V gene: TRBV19; D gene: TRBD2; clone size: many; CDR3 protein: CASKWTSGGAYETQYF; CDR3 DNA: TGTGCCAGTAAATGGACTAGCGGGGGGGCCTACGAGACCCAGTACTTC
J gene: TRBJ2-2; V gene: TRBV12-3/TRBV12-4; D gene: TRBD2; clone size: few; CDR3 protein: CASRNGGVGELFF; CDR3 DNA: TGTGCCAGCAGAAACGGGGGGGTCGGGGAGCTGTTTTTT
J gene: TRBJ1-2; V gene: TRBV5-1; D gene: NA; clone size: many; CDR3 protein: CASHAAGAFGYTF; CDR3 DNA: TGCGCCAGCCACGCGGCAGGGGCGTTTGGCTACACCTTC
J gene: TRBJ2-5; V gene: TRBV7-9; D gene: NA; clone size: many; CDR3 protein: CASSLTQNQETQYF; CDR3 DNA: TGTGCCAGCAGCTTAACCCAGAATCAAGAGACCCAGTACTTC
J gene: TRBJ1-2; V gene: TRBV5-3; D gene: NA; clone size: NA; CDR3 protein: CASSSQEPPVGYTF; CDR3 DNA: TGTGCCAGCAGCTCACAGGAACCGCCTGTGGGCTACACCTTC
J gene: TRBJ2-7; V gene: TRBV7-6; D gene: NA; clone size: few; CDR3 protein: CASVSETYEQYF; CDR3 DNA: TGTGCCAGCGTGTCGGAAACCTACGAGCAGTACTTC
J gene: TRBJ2-7; V gene: TRBV5-8; D gene: TRBD2; clone size: many; CDR3 protein: CASSLPRTSGSSYEQYF; CDR3 DNA: TGTGCCAGCAGCTTGCCCCGGACTAGCGGGAGCTCCTACGAGCAGTACTTC
J gene: TRBJ2-5; V gene: TRBV20-1; D gene: NA; clone size: many; CDR3 protein: CSARVWASIDQETQYF; CDR3 DNA: TGCAGTGCTAGAGTCTGGGCTAGCATTGACCAAGAGACCCAGTACTTC
J gene: TRBJ1-6; V gene: TRBV27; D gene: NA; clone size: few; CDR3 protein: CASSFGADNSPLHF; CDR3 DNA: TGTGCCAGCAGTTTCGGGGCGGATAATTCACCCCTCCACTTT
J gene: TRBJ2-3; V gene: TRBV20-1; D gene: TRBD2; clone size: many; CDR3 protein: CSARDRWRGGMDTQYF; CDR3 DNA: TGCAGTGCTAGAGATCGCTGGCGGGGGGGCATGGATACGCAGTATTTT
J gene: TRBJ2-5; V gene: TRBV4-1; D gene: NA; clone size: few; CDR3 protein: CASSPNWSSQETQYF; CDR3 DNA: TGCGCCAGCAGCCCGAACTGGTCCTCCCAAGAGACCCAGTACTTC
J gene: TRBJ2-3; V gene: TRBV11-2; D gene: NA; clone size: many; CDR3 protein: CASSPSRIDTQYF; CDR3 DNA: TGTGCCAGCAGCCCCAGTAGAATAGATACGCAGTATTTT
J gene: TRBJ1-1; V gene: TRBV7-6; D gene: NA; clone size: few; CDR3 protein: CASSPYRAVEAFF; CDR3 DNA: TGTGCCAGCAGCCCTTACAGGGCTGTTGAAGCTTTCTTT
J gene: TRBJ1-4; V gene: TRBV3-1; D gene: NA; clone size: NA; CDR3 protein: CASSQDPHPTNEKLFF; CDR3 DNA: TGTGCCAGCAGCCAAGACCCACACCCAACTAATGAAAAACTGTTTTTT
J gene: TRBJ2-3; V gene: TRBV5-1; D gene: TRBD2; clone size: few; CDR3 protein: CASSRVAGITDTQYF; CDR3 DNA: TGCGCCAGCAGCAGGGTAGCGGGCATCACAGATACGCAGTATTTT
J gene: TRBJ2-5; V gene: TRBV18; D gene: NA; clone size: few; CDR3 protein: CASSPPFGETQYF; CDR3 DNA: TGTGCCAGCTCACCACCGTTTGGAGAGACCCAGTACTTC
J gene: TRBJ2-7; V gene: TRBV7-9; D gene: NA; clone size: few; CDR3 protein: CASSSIGPSAEQYF; CDR3 DNA: TGTGCCAGCAGCTCCATCGGCCCCTCTGCCGAGCAGTACTTC
J gene: TRBJ2-7; V gene: TRBV30; D gene: NA; clone size: NA; CDR3 protein: CAWSPTIRPSSYEQYF; CDR3 DNA: TGTGCCTGGAGTCCCACAATTCGGCCAAGCTCCTACGAGCAGTACTTC
J gene: TRBJ2-3; V gene: TRBV7-9; D gene: NA; clone size: many; CDR3 protein: CASSHLQPGADTQYF; CDR3 DNA: TGTGCCAGCAGCCACCTACAGCCCGGTGCAGATACGCAGTATTTT
J gene: TRBJ2-3; V gene: TRBV10-2; D gene: NA; clone size: many; CDR3 protein: CASKAEQGTDTQYF; CDR3 DNA: TGCGCCAGCAAGGCTGAACAGGGCACAGATACGCAGTATTTT
J gene: TRBJ2-3; V gene: TRBV7-6; D gene: NA; clone size: few; CDR3 protein: CASTDRADLTDTQYF; CDR3 DNA: TGTGCCAGCACCGACCGAGCGGACCTCACAGATACGCAGTATTTT
J gene: TRBJ1-1; V gene: TRBV6-2/TRBV6-3; D gene: NA; clone size: many; CDR3 protein: CASTLLSWTEAFF; CDR3 DNA: TGTGCCAGCACCTTACTAAGTTGGACTGAAGCTTTCTTT
J gene: TRBJ2-2; V gene: TRBV2; D gene: NA; clone size: NA; CDR3 protein: CASSAPGWDTGGLFF; CDR3 DNA: TGTGCCAGCAGTGCACCGGGTTGGGACACCGGGGGGCTGTTTTTT